These T cell receptor beta chains were read from a single sample in a study of control samples from healthy donors and cancer patients. TCRdb's copy holds only in-frame clones and misses some; the assay was immunoSEQ multiplex PCR. The sample has roughly 88,000 clones, 80% to 95% seen once. What was sequenced was blood. The receptors stem from a woman aged 25 to 39 in good health. The CDR3 runs from the conserved cysteine through the conserved F or W. The order of the fields is V gene, D gene, J gene, clone size, CDR3 protein, CDR3 DNA. A D gene is named only where the DNA matches it firmly. Size tells how often a clone was seen (once, few, many) or the class of an expanded clone, and some rows leave it out.

v_gene: TRBV10-3
d_gene: NA
j_gene: TRBJ1-2
abundance: NA
CDR3aa: CAIRGSLIYYGYTF
CDR3nt: TGTGCCATCAGGGGATCTTTAATCTACTATGGCTACACCTTC

v_gene: TRBV28
d_gene: NA
j_gene: TRBJ1-6
abundance: NA
CDR3aa: CGTGDSPLHF
CDR3nt: TGTGGAACTGGAGATTCACCCCTCCACTTT

v_gene: TRBV9
d_gene: NA
j_gene: TRBJ1-1
abundance: once
CDR3aa: CASSAPGIEAFF
CDR3nt: TGTGCCAGCAGCGCACCAGGGATTGAAGCTTTCTTT

v_gene: TRBV11-1
d_gene: NA
j_gene: TRBJ1-6
abundance: NA
CDR3aa: CASTLRRSSYNSPLHF
CDR3nt: TGTGCCAGCACCCTGAGACGAAGCTCCTATAATTCACCCCTCCACTTT

v_gene: TRBV5-1
d_gene: TRBD1
j_gene: TRBJ1-2
abundance: NA
CDR3aa: CASSIQGQSYGYTF
CDR3nt: TGCGCCAGCAGCATCCAGGGACAGTCCTATGGCTACACCTTC

v_gene: TRBV2
d_gene: NA
j_gene: TRBJ2-5
abundance: NA
CDR3aa: CASRMPGAGQETQYF
CDR3nt: TGTGCCAGCAGGATGCCAGGGGCAGGCCAAGAGACCCAGTACTTC

v_gene: TRBV6-5
d_gene: NA
j_gene: TRBJ2-6
abundance: NA
CDR3aa: CASSYGSGANVLTF
CDR3nt: TGTGCCAGCAGTTATGGTTCTGGGGCCAACGTCCTGACTTTC

v_gene: TRBV28
d_gene: NA
j_gene: TRBJ2-5
abundance: NA
CDR3aa: CASGGGGKETQYF
CDR3nt: TGTGCCAGTGGAGGTGGGGGGAAAGAGACCCAGTACTTC

v_gene: TRBV6-6
d_gene: NA
j_gene: TRBJ2-1
abundance: NA
CDR3aa: CASSQRGGQEYSVGGNEQFF
CDR3nt: TGTGCCAGCAGCCAACGGGGAGGACAGGAATACTCTGTTGGGGGCAATGAGCAGTTCTTC

v_gene: TRBV7-9
d_gene: NA
j_gene: TRBJ2-7
abundance: NA
CDR3aa: CASSRVERFYEQYF
CDR3nt: TGTGCCAGCAGCCGAGTAGAGCGGTTCTACGAGCAGTACTTC

v_gene: TRBV24-1
d_gene: TRBD2
j_gene: TRBJ2-1
abundance: NA
CDR3aa: CATPTGTSGTNEQFF
CDR3nt: TGTGCCACACCAACAGGGACTAGCGGGACCAATGAGCAGTTCTTC

v_gene: TRBV7-8
d_gene: NA
j_gene: TRBJ2-1
abundance: NA
CDR3aa: CATQRGRLGSYNEQFF
CDR3nt: TGTGCCACCCAACGGGGGCGGCTAGGATCCTACAATGAGCAGTTCTTC

v_gene: TRBV3-1/TRBV3-2
d_gene: TRBD1
j_gene: TRBJ1-1
abundance: NA
CDR3aa: CASSQRQGWAEAFF
CDR3nt: TGTGCCAGCAGCCAAAGACAGGGTTGGGCTGAAGCTTTCTTT

v_gene: TRBV6-5
d_gene: TRBD1
j_gene: TRBJ2-7
abundance: NA
CDR3aa: CASSYSDRGSYEQYF
CDR3nt: TGTGCCAGCAGTTACTCGGACAGGGGTTCCTACGAGCAGTACTTC

v_gene: TRBV4-2
d_gene: TRBD2
j_gene: TRBJ2-3
abundance: NA
CDR3aa: CASSQDLGRGASTDTQYF
CDR3nt: TGTGCCAGCAGCCAAGATCTAGGGCGGGGGGCTAGCACAGATACGCAGTATTTT